In this sample, the clone carrying this TCR beta chain turned up many times. At one end, the junction sequence differs from germline, possibly due to a read error. The data were obtained in a study of neurological immune-mediated disorders. The CDR3 covers 16 residues. Germline V lookup: CDR1 SGHRS, CDR2 YFSETQ. Synthesis of cDNA was performed by 5'RACE using 10-nucleotide random UMIs. TCRdb reanalysed the 5' RACE reads using MiXCR and keeps one entry per CDR3 protein. Here the sample spans approximately 52,000 distinct CDR3 sequences, 3% to 3.5% being singletons. Sequenced input: PBMCs. This chain joins TRBV5-1 and TRBJ1-6; tentative D call: TRBD1 (5 bases). The receptor's source is a middle-aged man with multiple sclerosis. The CDR3 reads CASSPEGATNNSPLNF. The CDR3, as DNA: TGCGCCAGCAGCCCCGAAGGGGCCACGAATAATTCACCCCTCAACTTT.